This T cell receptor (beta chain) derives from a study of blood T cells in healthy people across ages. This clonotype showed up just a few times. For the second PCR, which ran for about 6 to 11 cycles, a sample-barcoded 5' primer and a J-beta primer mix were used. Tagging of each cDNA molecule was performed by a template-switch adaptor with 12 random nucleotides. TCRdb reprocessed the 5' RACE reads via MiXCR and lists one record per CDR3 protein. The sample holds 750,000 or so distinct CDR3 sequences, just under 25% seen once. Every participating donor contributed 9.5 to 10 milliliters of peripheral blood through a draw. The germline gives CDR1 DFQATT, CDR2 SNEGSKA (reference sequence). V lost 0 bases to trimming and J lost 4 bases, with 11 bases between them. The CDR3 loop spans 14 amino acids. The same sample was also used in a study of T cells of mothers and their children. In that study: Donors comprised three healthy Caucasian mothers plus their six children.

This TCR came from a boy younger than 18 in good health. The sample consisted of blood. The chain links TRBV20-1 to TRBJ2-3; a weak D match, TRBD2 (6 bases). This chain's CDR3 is CSARDRTGADTQYF. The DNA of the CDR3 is TGCAGTGCTAGAGATCGGACGGGAGCAGATACGCAGTATTTT.